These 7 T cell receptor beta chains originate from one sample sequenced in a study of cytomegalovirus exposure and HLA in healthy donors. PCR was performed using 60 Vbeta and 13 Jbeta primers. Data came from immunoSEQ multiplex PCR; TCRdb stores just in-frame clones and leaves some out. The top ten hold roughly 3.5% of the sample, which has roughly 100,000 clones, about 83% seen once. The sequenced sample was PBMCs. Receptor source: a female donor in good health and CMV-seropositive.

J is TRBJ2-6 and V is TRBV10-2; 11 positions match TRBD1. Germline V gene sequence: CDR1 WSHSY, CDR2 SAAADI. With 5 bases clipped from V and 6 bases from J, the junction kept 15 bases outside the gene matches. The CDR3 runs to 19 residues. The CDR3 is CASSKQIGQGAGEANVLTF. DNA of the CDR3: TGCGCCAGCAGTAAACAGATCGGACAGGGGGCAGGTGAGGCCAACGTCCTGACTTTC.

The CDR3 DNA reads as TGCGCCAGCAGCCAAGAGGCACTAACACTAGGTACGCAGTATTTT. This encodes CASSQEALTLGTQYF. The chain combines TRBV4-1 with TRBJ2-3; D perhaps matches TRBD2 (5 bases). This CDR3 spans 15 amino acids. The ends were cut back, 0 bases at V and 8 bases at J, with 15 bases in the middle. Germline-derived CDR1 and CDR2 are MGHRA and YSYEKL.

The CDR3 nucleotides read TGTGCCAGCAGTTCCTCGCGCCAGGGGGGTGAAAAACTGTTTTTT. Its translation: CASSSSRQGGEKLFF. This sequence joins TRBV28 and TRBJ1-4; TRBD1 matches 7 bases. The CDR3 loop spans 15 amino acids. CDR1 is MDHEN, CDR2 SYDVKM, per germline. Trimming at V came to 4 bases and at J to 7 bases, leaving 9 bases not matched to a gene.

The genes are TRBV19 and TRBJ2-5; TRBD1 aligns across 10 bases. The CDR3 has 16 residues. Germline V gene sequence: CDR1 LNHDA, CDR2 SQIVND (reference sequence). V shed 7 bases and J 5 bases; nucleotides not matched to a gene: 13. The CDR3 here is CASTRRAGTGVETQYF. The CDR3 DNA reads TGTGCCAGTACCCGGCGGGCCGGGACAGGGGTCGAGACCCAGTACTTC. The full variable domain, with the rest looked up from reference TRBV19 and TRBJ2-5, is DGGITQSPKYLFRKEGQNVTLSCEQNLNHDAMYWYRQDPGQGLRLIYYSQIVNDFQKGDIAEGYSVSREKKESFPLTVTSAQKNPTAFYLCASTRRAGTGVETQYFGPGTRLLVL.

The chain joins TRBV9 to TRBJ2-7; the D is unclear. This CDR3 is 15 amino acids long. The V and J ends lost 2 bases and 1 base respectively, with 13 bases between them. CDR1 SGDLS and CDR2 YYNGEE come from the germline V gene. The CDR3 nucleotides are TGTGCCAGCAGCGTCGCGACTTACCCATCCTACGAGCAGTACTTC. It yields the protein CASSVATYPSYEQYF. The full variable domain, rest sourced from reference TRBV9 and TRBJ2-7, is DSGVTQTPKHLITATGQRVTLRCSPRSGDLSVYWYQQSLDQGLQFLIQYYNGEERAKGNILERFSAQQFPDLHSELNLSSLELGDSALYFCASSVATYPSYEQYFGPGTRLTVT.

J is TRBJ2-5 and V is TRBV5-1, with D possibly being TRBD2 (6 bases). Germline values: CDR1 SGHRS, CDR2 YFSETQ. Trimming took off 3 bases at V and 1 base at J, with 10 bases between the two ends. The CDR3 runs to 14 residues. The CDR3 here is CASSSLGGQETQYF. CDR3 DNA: TGCGCCAGCAGCTCCCTGGGGGGCCAAGAGACCCAGTACTTC.

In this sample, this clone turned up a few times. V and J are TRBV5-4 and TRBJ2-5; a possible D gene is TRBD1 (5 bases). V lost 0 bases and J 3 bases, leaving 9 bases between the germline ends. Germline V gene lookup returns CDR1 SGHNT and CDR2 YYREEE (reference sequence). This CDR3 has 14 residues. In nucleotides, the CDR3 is TGTGCCAGCAGCTTGGGGGTAGGGGAAGAGACCCAGTACTTC. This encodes CASSLGVGEETQYF.